This is a list of T cell receptor beta chains from one sample in a study of STAT5B mutations in CD4+ large granular lymphocyte leukemia. Generated by immunoSEQ multiplex PCR, the TCRdb table keeps only in-frame clones and is missing some. This repertoire shows around 30,000 clones, roughly 70% found once; its top ten account for about 0.95%. The sequenced material came from CD4+ T cells from blood buffy coats. The receptors here all came from a human donor in good health. The CDR3 runs from the conserved cysteine through the conserved F or W. D genes are given only for firm matches. Some rows have no size entry. The others give once, few or many, or a class for an expanded clone.

CDR3nt: TGCGCCAGCAGCTTGGACAGCACAGATACGCAGTATTTT; CDR3aa: CASSLDSTDTQYF; d_gene: .; v_gene: TRBV5-1; abundance: .; j_gene: TRBJ2-3
CDR3nt: TGTGCCAGCAGCTTGCTAGCGGGAGGCACAGATACGCAGTATTTT; CDR3aa: CASSLLAGGTDTQYF; d_gene: TRBD2; v_gene: TRBV7-9; abundance: .; j_gene: TRBJ2-3
CDR3nt: TGTGCCAGTAGTCCTCGAGGGAACAGCGGAGAATGGTTATCCTTC; CDR3aa: CASSPRGNSGEWLSF; d_gene: .; v_gene: TRBV19; abundance: .; j_gene: TRBJ1-2
CDR3nt: TGTGCCAGTAGTAAGCAGGGGCTGGAGAACACTGAAGCTTTCTTT; CDR3aa: CASSKQGLENTEAFF; d_gene: .; v_gene: TRBV19; abundance: few; j_gene: TRBJ1-1
CDR3nt: TGCGCCAGCAGCTGGGGGACAGGGCCGGGTGGAAACACCATATATTTT; CDR3aa: CASSWGTGPGGNTIYF; d_gene: TRBD1; v_gene: TRBV5-1; abundance: once; j_gene: TRBJ1-3
CDR3nt: TGTGCCAGCAGTCCTGACACGGCGGGGCCCCAGCATTTT; CDR3aa: CASSPDTAGPQHF; d_gene: .; v_gene: TRBV9; abundance: .; j_gene: TRBJ1-5
CDR3nt: TGTGCCAGCAGCTTAGGCGGGACTAGCGGATACGAGCAGTACTTC; CDR3aa: CASSLGGTSGYEQYF; d_gene: TRBD2; v_gene: TRBV11-3; abundance: few; j_gene: TRBJ2-7
CDR3nt: TGTGCCAGTAGTGTCGGGACAGGGTCTCGCTACACCTTC; CDR3aa: CASSVGTGSRYTF; d_gene: TRBD1; v_gene: TRBV19; abundance: .; j_gene: TRBJ1-2
CDR3nt: TGTGCCAGCTCCTCTTTTCGGACAGGGCTGAGCTATGGCTACACCTTC; CDR3aa: CASSSFRTGLSYGYTF; d_gene: TRBD1; v_gene: TRBV18; abundance: .; j_gene: TRBJ1-2
CDR3nt: TGTGCCAGCACTGAGACAGCGAACACCGGGGAGCTGTTTTTT; CDR3aa: CASTETANTGELFF; d_gene: .; v_gene: TRBV6-6; abundance: .; j_gene: TRBJ2-2
CDR3nt: TGTGCCAGCAGACCCCGGACTAGCGGGATACATGAGCAGTTCTTC; CDR3aa: CASRPRTSGIHEQFF; d_gene: TRBD2; v_gene: TRBV7-6; abundance: once; j_gene: TRBJ2-1
CDR3nt: TGTGCCAGCAGACCAACCCGGGGGGGATCGAACACCGGGGAGCTGTTTTTT; CDR3aa: CASRPTRGGSNTGELFF; d_gene: TRBD2; v_gene: TRBV28; abundance: .; j_gene: TRBJ2-2
CDR3nt: TGTGCCAGCCTCAGCGGGAGGAGGGCAGATACGCAGTATTTT; CDR3aa: CASLSGRRADTQYF; d_gene: TRBD2; v_gene: TRBV6-1; abundance: once; j_gene: TRBJ2-3
CDR3nt: TGTGCCAGCAGCCCGAGAGCGGGGGGGGACAATGAGCAGTTCTTC; CDR3aa: CASSPRAGGDNEQFF; d_gene: TRBD2; v_gene: TRBV27; abundance: .; j_gene: TRBJ2-1
CDR3nt: TGTGCCAGCAGCCCACAGGGGGCTGGGGAAGAAAAACTGTTTTTT; CDR3aa: CASSPQGAGEEKLFF; d_gene: TRBD1; v_gene: TRBV7-9; abundance: .; j_gene: TRBJ1-4
CDR3nt: TGTGCCAGCAGCTTAGGGACAGTCGGCGGCTACACCTTC; CDR3aa: CASSLGTVGGYTF; d_gene: TRBD1; v_gene: TRBV5-6; abundance: .; j_gene: TRBJ1-2
CDR3nt: TGTGCCAGCAGCTTAGTGGTAGCGGGGGGAGTGGAGACCCAGTACTTC; CDR3aa: CASSLVVAGGVETQYF; d_gene: TRBD2; v_gene: TRBV11-3; abundance: .; j_gene: TRBJ2-5
CDR3nt: TGTGCCACCGACCGGACAGCTAACTATGGCTACACCTTC; CDR3aa: CATDRTANYGYTF; d_gene: .; v_gene: TRBV6-6; abundance: .; j_gene: TRBJ1-2
CDR3nt: TGTGCCAGCAGTAATCCGGGGAAGTTGAATGAGCAGTTCTTC; CDR3aa: CASSNPGKLNEQFF; d_gene: .; v_gene: TRBV6-6; abundance: .; j_gene: TRBJ2-1
CDR3nt: TGTGCCTGGAGCTACCGGGCGGGCGGCTACACCTTC; CDR3aa: CAWSYRAGGYTF; d_gene: .; v_gene: TRBV30; abundance: few; j_gene: TRBJ1-2
CDR3nt: TGTGCCAGTAAAGGCCGGACAGCTTTGGATGAAAAACTGTTTTTT; CDR3aa: CASKGRTALDEKLFF; d_gene: .; v_gene: TRBV19; abundance: .; j_gene: TRBJ1-4
CDR3nt: TGTGCCAGCAGCTTAGGGACAGGTCTAATGAACACTGAAGCTTTCTTT; CDR3aa: CASSLGTGLMNTEAFF; d_gene: TRBD1; v_gene: TRBV5-4; abundance: .; j_gene: TRBJ1-1
CDR3nt: TGTGCCAGCAAGGCGGGAACAACCTACCAAGAGACCCAGTACTTC; CDR3aa: CASKAGTTYQETQYF; d_gene: .; v_gene: TRBV6-1; abundance: .; j_gene: TRBJ2-5
CDR3nt: TGCGCCAGCAGCCAAGGGACAGGGGGCTTGGGGTATGGCTACACCTTC; CDR3aa: CASSQGTGGLGYGYTF; d_gene: TRBD1; v_gene: TRBV4-3; abundance: .; j_gene: TRBJ1-2
CDR3nt: TGTGCCAGCAGTTACCGGGACAGGTACTCCGAGCAGTACTTC; CDR3aa: CASSYRDRYSEQYF; d_gene: TRBD1; v_gene: TRBV6-6; abundance: .; j_gene: TRBJ2-7
CDR3nt: TGTGCCAGTAGTATTAGAAATGAGCAGTTCTTC; CDR3aa: CASSIRNEQFF; d_gene: .; v_gene: TRBV19; abundance: once; j_gene: TRBJ2-1
CDR3nt: TGCGCCAGCAGCCAAGTCGTCGCTGTGGGAGGTGTCGATGAGCAGTTCTTC; CDR3aa: CASSQVVAVGGVDEQFF; d_gene: .; v_gene: TRBV4-3; abundance: .; j_gene: TRBJ2-1
CDR3nt: TGTGCCAGCAGTTTTGGACTAGCGGGGGCGTTTGTCAATGAGCAGTTCTTC; CDR3aa: CASSFGLAGAFVNEQFF; d_gene: TRBD2; v_gene: TRBV27; abundance: .; j_gene: TRBJ2-1
CDR3nt: TGTGCCATCGGTGAGGGACAGACCGAAGCTTTCTTT; CDR3aa: CAIGEGQTEAFF; d_gene: TRBD1; v_gene: TRBV10-3; abundance: few; j_gene: TRBJ1-1
CDR3nt: TGTGCCATCAGTGCCCAGGGATATGGCTACACCTTC; CDR3aa: CAISAQGYGYTF; d_gene: .; v_gene: TRBV10-3; abundance: .; j_gene: TRBJ1-2
CDR3nt: TGTGCCAGCAGTCGACGGACGGCGGACGGCACCGGGGAGCTGTTTTTT; CDR3aa: CASSRRTADGTGELFF; d_gene: .; v_gene: TRBV27; abundance: .; j_gene: TRBJ2-2